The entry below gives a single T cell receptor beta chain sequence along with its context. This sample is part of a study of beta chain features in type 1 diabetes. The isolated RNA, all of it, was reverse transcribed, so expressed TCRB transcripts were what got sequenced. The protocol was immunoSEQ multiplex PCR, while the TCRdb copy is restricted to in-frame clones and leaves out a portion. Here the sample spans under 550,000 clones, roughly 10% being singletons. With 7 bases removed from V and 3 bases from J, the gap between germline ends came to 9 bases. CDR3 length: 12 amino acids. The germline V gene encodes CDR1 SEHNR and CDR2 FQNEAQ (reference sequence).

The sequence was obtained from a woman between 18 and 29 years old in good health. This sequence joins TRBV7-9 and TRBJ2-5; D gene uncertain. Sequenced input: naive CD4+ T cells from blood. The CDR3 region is CASTARKETQYF. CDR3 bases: TGTGCCAGCACCGCACGCAAAGAGACCCAGTACTTC.